This note documents a single TCR beta chain sequence. Its antigen is unidentified. The CDR3 totals 16 residues. Germline loops: CDR1 SGHRS, CDR2 YFSETQ. The V end lost 0 bases, the J end lost 0 bases, and 11 bases lay between the germline ends. The data derive from a study of response to subunit inactivated influenza vaccine. Using its own MiXCR run on the RT-PCR reads, TCRdb lists one record per CDR3 protein. The sample includes hundreds of thousands of distinct CDR3 sequences, 15% to 20% of them seen just once. Study-level results: With each seasonal influenza vaccination, the authors suggested, few new T cells are recruited.

The sequencing here drew on PBMCs from blood, taken about 5 days after vaccination. This TCR was sampled from a man aged 45-60 years who received an inactivated influenza vaccine. V is TRBV5-1 and J is TRBJ2-3; perhaps TRBD1 as D (6 bases). The CDR3 spells CASSLVPGQSTDTQYF. The DNA of the CDR3 is TGCGCCAGCAGCTTGGTTCCCGGACAGAGCACAGATACGCAGTATTTT.